This T cell receptor beta chain was sequenced in a study of cytomegalovirus exposure and HLA in healthy donors (dated 2017 in TCRdb). With respect to the entire study: A later analysis indicated that the 130 or so validation repertoires were generated on the platform also employed for the 720 or so repertoires of the first cohort. The study aimed to test whether signatures of past pathogen exposure could be identified by cataloging public T cell receptors. In addition to the first cohort of 666 subjects, a separate validation cohort of 130 or so different subjects was used. The study combined high-throughput TCR immunosequencing, statistical association of individual TCRs with disease status, and machine learning to predict cytomegalovirus infection status.

Donors formed part of the validation cohort, which comprised 120 subjects and was distinct from the first cohort of under 850 subjects. General study outcomes and caveats: The study listed 164 TCR beta chains as associated with cytomegalovirus. Subsequent analysis determined that TCRs grouped into clusters in the first cohort also showed a tendency toward co-occurrence across the 130 or so validation repertoires, and 90% to 95% of cluster scores exceeded 0. Cytomegalovirus status was reported to be diagnosed by the classifier with high specificity and sensitivity in both the original and validation cohorts. Three of the identified cytomegalovirus-associated TCR beta chains were confirmed in vitro to be specific for cytomegalovirus antigens. All 120 or so repertoires were used to score co-occurrence in the validation cohort in a later analysis, because that analysis had no HLA typing for the cohort. It was suggested by the authors that the approach could potentially be generalized to other disease states and immunological phenotypes. Most TCR sequences were seen in very few donors, while some public TCRs were found in many individuals.

Library preparation employed the immunoSEQ multiplex PCR assay. The paper's processing steps were these. To diagnose cytomegalovirus status from the catalog of TCR beta chain sequences, a statistical classification framework was built. Imported from immuneACCESS, the table was reduced by TCRdb to in-frame sequences with V and J called. These copies leave out some clones; in studies compared against another copy, an unresolved V gene accounts for under half, and the cause of the remainder is not known. V, J and clone size were drawn from that table, and D and trimming were deduced from the DNA. The sample records tens of thousands of clones, over 85% of which are singletons. Of the sample, roughly 5.2% is held by the ten largest clones. Clipping removes 0 bases from V and 3 bases from J, with 4 as the unmatched junction base count. The CDR3 covers 15 residues, taking in both the cysteine and the phenylalanine. Only CDR3 DNA is held: 45 bases, read in frame from base 1. Reading the germline V gene (reference sequence) gives CDR1 SEHNR and CDR2 FQNEAQ.

About this clone itself: What this receptor recognizes is not known. Base qualities were left out, and no much larger clone turns up one base away.

The TCR was taken from a woman between 18 and 30 years old in good health and CMV-seronegative. The chain links TRBV7-9 with TRBJ1-1, with TRBD1 matching 7 junction bases. The material sequenced was PBMCs. The nucleotides are TGTGCCAGCAGCTTAGCTAGACAGGGTTACACTGAAGCTTTCTTT. This sequence encodes CASSLARQGYTEAFF.